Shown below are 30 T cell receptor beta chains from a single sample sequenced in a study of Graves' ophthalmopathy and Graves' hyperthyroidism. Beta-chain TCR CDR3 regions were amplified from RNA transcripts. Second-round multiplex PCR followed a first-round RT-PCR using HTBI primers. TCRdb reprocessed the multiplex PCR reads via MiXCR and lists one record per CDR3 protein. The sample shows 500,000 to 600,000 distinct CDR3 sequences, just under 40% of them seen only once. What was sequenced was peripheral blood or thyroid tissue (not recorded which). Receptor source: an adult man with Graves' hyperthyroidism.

In nucleotides, the CDR3 is TGTGCCAGCAGCGCGGGACAGGGGAGGAACGAGCAGTACTTC. It yields the protein CASSAGQGRNEQYF. This sequence joins TRBV7-8 and TRBJ2-7; TRBD1 matches at 10 bases. The CDR3 has 14 amino acids. Germline trimming cut 5 bases from V and 5 bases from J; bases unmatched to any gene: 6. CDR1 and CDR2 from the germline V gene are SGHVS and FQNEAQ.

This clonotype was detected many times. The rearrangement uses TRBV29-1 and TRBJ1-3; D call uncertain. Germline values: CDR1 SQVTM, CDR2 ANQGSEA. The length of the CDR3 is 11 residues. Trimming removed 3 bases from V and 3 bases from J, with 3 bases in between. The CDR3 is CSVDLGNTIYF. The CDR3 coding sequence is TGCAGCGTTGACCTTGGAAACACCATATATTTT.

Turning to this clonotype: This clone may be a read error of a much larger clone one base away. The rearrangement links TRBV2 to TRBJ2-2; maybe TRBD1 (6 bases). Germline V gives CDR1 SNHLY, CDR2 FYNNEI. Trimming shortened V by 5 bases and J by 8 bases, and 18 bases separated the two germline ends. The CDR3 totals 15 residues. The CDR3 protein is CASSPDSGLSGELFF. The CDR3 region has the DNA TGTGCCAGCAGTCCGGACAGTGGGTTGTCTGGGGAGCTGTTTTTT.

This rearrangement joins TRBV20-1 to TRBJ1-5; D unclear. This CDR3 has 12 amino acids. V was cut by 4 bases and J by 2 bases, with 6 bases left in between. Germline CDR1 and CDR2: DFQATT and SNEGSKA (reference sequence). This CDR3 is CSANNGNQPQHF. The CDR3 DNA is TGCAGTGCTAATAATGGCAATCAGCCCCAGCATTTT.

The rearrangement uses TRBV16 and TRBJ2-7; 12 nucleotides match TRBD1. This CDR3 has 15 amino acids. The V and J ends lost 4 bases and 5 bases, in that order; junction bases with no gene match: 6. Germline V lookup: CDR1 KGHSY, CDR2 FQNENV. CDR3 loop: CASSRGTGGSDEQYF. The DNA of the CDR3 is TGTGCCAGCAGCCGTGGGACAGGGGGCTCGGACGAGCAGTACTTC.

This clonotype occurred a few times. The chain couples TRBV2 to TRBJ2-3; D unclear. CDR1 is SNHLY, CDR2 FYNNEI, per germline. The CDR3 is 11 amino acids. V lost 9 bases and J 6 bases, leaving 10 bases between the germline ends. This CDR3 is CASATTDTQYF. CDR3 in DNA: TGTGCCAGTGCAACCACGGATACGCAGTATTTT.

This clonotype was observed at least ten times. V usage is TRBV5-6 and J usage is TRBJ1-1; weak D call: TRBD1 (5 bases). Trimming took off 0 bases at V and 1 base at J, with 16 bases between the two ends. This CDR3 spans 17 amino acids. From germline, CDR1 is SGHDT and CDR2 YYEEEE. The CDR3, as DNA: TGTGCCAGCAGCTTGGTTCGGGGACGGTACAGGAACACTGAAGCTTTCTTT. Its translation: CASSLVRGRYRNTEAFF. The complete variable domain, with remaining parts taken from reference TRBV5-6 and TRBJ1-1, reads DAGVTQSPTHLIKTRGQQVTLRCSPKSGHDTVSWYQQALGQGPQFIFQYYEEEERQRGNFPDRFSGHQFPNYSSELNVNALLLGDSALYLCASSLVRGRYRNTEAFFGQGTRLTVV.

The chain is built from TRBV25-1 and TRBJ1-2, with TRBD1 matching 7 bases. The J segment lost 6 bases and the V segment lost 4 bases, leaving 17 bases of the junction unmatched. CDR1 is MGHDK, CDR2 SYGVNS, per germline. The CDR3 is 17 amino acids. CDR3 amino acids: CASSVIGGRPNLDGYTF. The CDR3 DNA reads TGTGCCAGCAGTGTTATAGGGGGCCGCCCTAACTTAGATGGCTACACCTTC.

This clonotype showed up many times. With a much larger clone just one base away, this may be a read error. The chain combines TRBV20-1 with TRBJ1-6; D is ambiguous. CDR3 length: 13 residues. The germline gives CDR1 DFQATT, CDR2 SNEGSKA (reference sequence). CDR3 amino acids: CSARDGWNSPFHF. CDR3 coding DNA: TGCAGTGCTAGGGATGGGTGGAATTCACCCTTCCACTTT.

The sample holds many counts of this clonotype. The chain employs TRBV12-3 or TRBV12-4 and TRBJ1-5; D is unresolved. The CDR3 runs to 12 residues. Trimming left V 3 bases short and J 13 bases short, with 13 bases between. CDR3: CASSFGGNFQHF. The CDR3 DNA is TGTGCCAGCAGTTTTGGAGGAAACTTTCAGCATTTT.

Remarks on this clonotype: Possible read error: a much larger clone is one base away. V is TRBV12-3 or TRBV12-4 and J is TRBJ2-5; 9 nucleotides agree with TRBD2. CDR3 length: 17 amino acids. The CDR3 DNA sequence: TGTGCCAGCAGTTTTACACCGGGACTAGCTGTTCGAGAGACCCTGTACTTC. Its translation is CASSFTPGLAVRETLYF.

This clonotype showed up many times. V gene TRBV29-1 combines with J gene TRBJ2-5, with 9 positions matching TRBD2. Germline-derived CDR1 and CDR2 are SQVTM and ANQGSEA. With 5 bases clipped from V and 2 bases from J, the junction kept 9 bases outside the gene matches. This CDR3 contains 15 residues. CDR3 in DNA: TGCAGCGTTCGCCGTAGACTAGCGGCTCAAGAGACCCAGTACTTC. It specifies CSVRRRLAAQETQYF.

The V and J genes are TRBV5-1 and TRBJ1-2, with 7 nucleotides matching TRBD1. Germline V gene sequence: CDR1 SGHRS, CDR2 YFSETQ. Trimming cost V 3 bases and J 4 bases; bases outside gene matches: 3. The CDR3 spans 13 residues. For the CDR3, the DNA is TGCGCCAGCAGCTCGGCAGGGGGCTATGGCTACACCTTC. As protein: CASSSAGGYGYTF.

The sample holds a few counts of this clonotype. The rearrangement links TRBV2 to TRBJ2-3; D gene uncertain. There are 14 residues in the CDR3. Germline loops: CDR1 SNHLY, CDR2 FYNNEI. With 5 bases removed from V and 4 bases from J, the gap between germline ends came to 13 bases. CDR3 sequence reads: CASSTLGESDTQYF. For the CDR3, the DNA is TGTGCCAGCAGTACCCTGGGCGAGTCAGATACGCAGTATTTT.

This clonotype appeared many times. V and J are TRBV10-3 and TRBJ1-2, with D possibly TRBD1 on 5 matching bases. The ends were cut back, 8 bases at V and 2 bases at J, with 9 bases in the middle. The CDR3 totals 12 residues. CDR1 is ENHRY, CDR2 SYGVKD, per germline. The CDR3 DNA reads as TGTGCCATCGGCGCAGGGAACTATGGCTACACCTTC. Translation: CAIGAGNYGYTF.

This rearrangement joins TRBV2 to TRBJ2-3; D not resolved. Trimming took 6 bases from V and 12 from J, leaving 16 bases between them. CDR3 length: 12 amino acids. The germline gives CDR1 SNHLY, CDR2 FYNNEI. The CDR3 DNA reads TGTGCCAGCAGCGACGGGCCAGGTCAACAGTATTTT. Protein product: CASSDGPGQQYF.

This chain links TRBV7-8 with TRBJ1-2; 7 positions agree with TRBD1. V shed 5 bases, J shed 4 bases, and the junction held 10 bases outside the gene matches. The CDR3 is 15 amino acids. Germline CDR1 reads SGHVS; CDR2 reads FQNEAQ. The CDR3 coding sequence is TGTGCCAGCAGCCCCCAGGGGGACGGGGGCTATGGCTACACCTTC. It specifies CASSPQGDGGYGYTF.

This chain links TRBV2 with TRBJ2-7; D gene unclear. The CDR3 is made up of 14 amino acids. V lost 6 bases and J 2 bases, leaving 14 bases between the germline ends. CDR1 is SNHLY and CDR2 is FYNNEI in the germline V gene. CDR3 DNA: TGTGCCAGCAGCTTAGCCGCCCTTGCCTACGAGCAGTACTTC. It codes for CASSLAALAYEQYF.

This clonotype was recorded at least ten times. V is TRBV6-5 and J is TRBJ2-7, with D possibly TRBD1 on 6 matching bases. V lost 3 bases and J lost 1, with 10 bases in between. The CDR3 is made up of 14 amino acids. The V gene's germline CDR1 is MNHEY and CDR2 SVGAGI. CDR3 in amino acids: CASSYRTESYEQYF. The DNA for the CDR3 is TGTGCCAGCAGTTATCGGACAGAATCCTACGAGCAGTACTTC.

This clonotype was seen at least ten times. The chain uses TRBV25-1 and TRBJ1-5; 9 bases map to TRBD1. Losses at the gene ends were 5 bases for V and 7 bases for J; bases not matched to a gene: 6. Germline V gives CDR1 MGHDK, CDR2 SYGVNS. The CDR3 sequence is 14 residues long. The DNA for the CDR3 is TGTGCCAGCAGTCAAGGGACAGGGAGCCAGCCCCAGCATTTT. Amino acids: CASSQGTGSQPQHF.

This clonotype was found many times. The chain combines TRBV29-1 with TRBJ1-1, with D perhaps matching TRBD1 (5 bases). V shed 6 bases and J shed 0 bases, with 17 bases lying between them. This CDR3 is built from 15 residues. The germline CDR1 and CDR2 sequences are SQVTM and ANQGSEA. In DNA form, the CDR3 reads TGCAGCGTCCGGGACCTACCTGCTATGAACACTGAAGCTTTCTTT. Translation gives CSVRDLPAMNTEAFF.

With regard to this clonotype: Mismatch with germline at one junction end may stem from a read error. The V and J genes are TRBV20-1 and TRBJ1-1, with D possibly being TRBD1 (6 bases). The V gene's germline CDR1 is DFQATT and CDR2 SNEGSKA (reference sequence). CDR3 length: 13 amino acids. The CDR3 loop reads CSATREGGTEASF. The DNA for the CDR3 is TGCAGTGCTACCAGGGAGGGGGGGACTGAAGCTTCCTTT.

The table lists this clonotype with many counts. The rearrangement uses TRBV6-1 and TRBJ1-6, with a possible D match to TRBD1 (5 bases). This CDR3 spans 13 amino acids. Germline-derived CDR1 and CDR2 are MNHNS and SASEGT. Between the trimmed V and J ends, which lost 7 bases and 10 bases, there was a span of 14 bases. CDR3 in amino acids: CASTGQTWSPLHF. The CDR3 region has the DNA TGTGCCAGCACCGGACAAACCTGGTCACCCCTCCACTTT.

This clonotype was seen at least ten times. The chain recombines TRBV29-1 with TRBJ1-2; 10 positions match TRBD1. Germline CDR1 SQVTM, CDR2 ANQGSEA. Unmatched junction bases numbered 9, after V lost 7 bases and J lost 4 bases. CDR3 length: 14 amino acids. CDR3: CSETTGGYGYGYTF. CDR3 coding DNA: TGCAGCGAGACGACAGGGGGCTATGGCTATGGCTACACCTTC. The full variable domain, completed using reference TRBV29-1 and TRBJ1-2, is SAVISQKPSRDICQRGTSLTIQCQVDSQVTMMFWYRQQPGQSLTLIATANQGSEATYESGFVIDKFPISRPNLTFSTLTVSNMSPEDSSIYLCSETTGGYGYGYTFGSGTRLTVV.

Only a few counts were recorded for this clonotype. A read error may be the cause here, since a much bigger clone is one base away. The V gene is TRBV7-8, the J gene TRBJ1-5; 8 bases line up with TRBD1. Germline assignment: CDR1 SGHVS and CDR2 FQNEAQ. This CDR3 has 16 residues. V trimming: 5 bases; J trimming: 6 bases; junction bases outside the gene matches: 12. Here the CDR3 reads CASSGRGRGLSQPQHF. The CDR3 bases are TGTGCCAGCAGCGGACGGGGCAGGGGGCTGTCTCAGCCCCAGCATTTT.

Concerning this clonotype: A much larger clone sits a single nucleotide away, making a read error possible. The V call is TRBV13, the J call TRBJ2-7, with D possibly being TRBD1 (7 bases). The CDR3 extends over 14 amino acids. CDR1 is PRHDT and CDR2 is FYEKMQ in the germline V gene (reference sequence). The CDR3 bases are TGTGCCTGCAGCCCGCGGGACAGAAACTACGAGCAGTACTTC. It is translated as CACSPRDRNYEQYF.

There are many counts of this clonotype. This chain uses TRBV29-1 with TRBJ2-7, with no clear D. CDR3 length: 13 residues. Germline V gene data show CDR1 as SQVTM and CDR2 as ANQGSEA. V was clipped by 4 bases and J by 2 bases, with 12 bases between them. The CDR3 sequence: CSVVVGHTYEQYF. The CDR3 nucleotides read TGCAGCGTTGTTGTGGGTCACACCTACGAGCAGTACTTC.

CDR3 bases: TGTGCCAGCAGCTTACCGGCCGGGGAGCTGTTTTTT. This sequence encodes CASSLPAGELFF. This rearrangement joins TRBV7-9 to TRBJ2-2; D gene uncertain. Trimming shortened V by 2 bases and J by 6 bases, and 4 bases separated the two germline ends. The CDR3 runs 12 residues. Germline V CDR1 and CDR2: SEHNR, FQNEAQ (reference sequence).

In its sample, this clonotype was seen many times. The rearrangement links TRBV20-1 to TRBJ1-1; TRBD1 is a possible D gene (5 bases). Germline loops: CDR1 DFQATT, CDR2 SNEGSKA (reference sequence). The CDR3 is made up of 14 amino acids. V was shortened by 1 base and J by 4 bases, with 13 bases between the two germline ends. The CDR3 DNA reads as TGCAGTGCTAGAGTTGGGGGTGGTGGCACTGAAGCTTTCTTT. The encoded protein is CSARVGGGGTEAFF.

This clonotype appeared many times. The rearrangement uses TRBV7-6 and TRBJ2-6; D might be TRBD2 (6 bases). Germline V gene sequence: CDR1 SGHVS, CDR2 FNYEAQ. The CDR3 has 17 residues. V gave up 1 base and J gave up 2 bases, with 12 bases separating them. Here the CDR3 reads CASSLGPSGAGANVLTF. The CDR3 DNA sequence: TGTGCCAGCAGCTTAGGGCCGTCGGGAGCTGGGGCCAACGTCCTGACTTTC.